This TCR beta chain is from a study of CD8 T cells in ankylosing spondylitis. Findings and caveats of the study: Characteristic, it appeared, of ankylosing spondylitis blood was a TCR beta motif of eight highly homologous variants. In peripheral blood, disease-linked CD8+ clones occurred at relatively low frequencies.

On this clonotype itself: Its target is not known.

V was trimmed by 5 bases and J by 5 bases, leaving 21 bases between them. Germline lookup yields CDR1 MDHEN and CDR2 SYDVKM. The CDR3 is 16 residues long. TCRdb re-analysed the 5' RACE reads in MiXCR, keeping a single row per CDR3 protein. The sample shows approximately 350,000 distinct CDR3 sequences, 20% of them seen only once. Sequenced material: blood, either unsorted or a sorted T cell fraction (not recorded which). The chain recombines TRBV28 with TRBJ2-5; tentatively, D is TRBD1 or TRBD2 (6 bases each). The clonotype originates from a male donor with ankylosing spondylitis or in good health (not recorded which). CDR3 sequence: CASSGGLGGRMETQYF. In nucleotides, the CDR3 is TGTGCCAGCAGTGGGGGTCTAGGGGGGCGGATGGAGACCCAGTACTTC.